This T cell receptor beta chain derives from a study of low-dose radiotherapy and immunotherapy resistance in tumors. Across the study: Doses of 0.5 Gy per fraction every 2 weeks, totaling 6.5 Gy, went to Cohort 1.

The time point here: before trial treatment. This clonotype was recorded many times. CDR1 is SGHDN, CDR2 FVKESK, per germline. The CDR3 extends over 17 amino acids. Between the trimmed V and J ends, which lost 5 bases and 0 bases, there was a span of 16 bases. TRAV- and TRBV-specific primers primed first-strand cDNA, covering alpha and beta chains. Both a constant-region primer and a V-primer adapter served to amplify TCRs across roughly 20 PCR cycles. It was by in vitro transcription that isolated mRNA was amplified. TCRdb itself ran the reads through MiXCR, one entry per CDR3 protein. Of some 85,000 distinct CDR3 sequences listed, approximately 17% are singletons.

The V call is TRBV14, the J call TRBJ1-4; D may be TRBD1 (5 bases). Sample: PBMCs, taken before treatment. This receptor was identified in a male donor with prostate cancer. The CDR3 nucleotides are TGTGCCAGCAGCGGACAACACGGGGTCGCAACTAATGAAAAACTGTTTTTT. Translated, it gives CASSGQHGVATNEKLFF.